The sequence of this T cell receptor (beta chain) was determined in a study of blood T cells in healthy people across ages. Study observations and caveats: A greater number of naive CD4+ cells and higher diversity distinguished long-lived donors from aged donors.

RNA extraction gave at least 5 micrograms of total RNA per sample. Alongside a J-beta primer mix, a sample-barcoded 5' primer served in a second PCR lasting about 7 to 11 cycles. Individual samples furnished no less than 2.5 million CDR3-containing paired-end reads apiece. TCRdb re-analysed the 5' RACE reads in MiXCR, keeping a single row per CDR3 protein. The table shows hundreds of thousands of distinct CDR3 sequences, with roughly 50% occurring only once. Between the trimmed V and J ends, which lost 1 base and 1 base, there was a span of 5 bases. The germline V gene encodes CDR1 SGHVS and CDR2 FNYEAQ. This CDR3 has 14 amino acids. Notes on this clonotype: The antigen is not known.

This chain connects TRBV7-6 to TRBJ1-3; D gene uncertain. The sequence was obtained from a man aged 60 to 69 in good health. Source material: blood. The CDR3, as DNA: TGTGCCAGCAGCTTAGACAGATCTGGAAACACCATATATTTT. The encoded protein is CASSLDRSGNTIYF.